These T cell receptor beta chains were read from a single sample in a study of control samples from healthy donors and cancer patients. Method: immunoSEQ multiplex PCR; TCRdb's copy keeps in-frame clones and lacks some. Seen here are some 140,000 clones, over 85% observed once, and the top ten hold approximately 8%. Sequencing used PBMCs. The receptors originated from a man aged 45-65 years with head and neck cancer. Each CDR3 is given with its conserved first and last residue. The order of the fields is D gene, clone size, V gene, J gene, CDR3 protein, CDR3 DNA. A D gene is named only where the DNA matches it firmly. Only some rows state a clone size, as once, few, many or a class for expanded clones.

>NA|NA|TRBV5-8|TRBJ2-6
CASSFGSSGANVLTF
TGTGCCAGCAGCTTTGGCAGCTCTGGGGCCAACGTCCTGACTTTC
>NA|NA|TRBV19|TRBJ1-3
CASSDSPGNTIYF
TGTGCCAGTAGTGACAGCCCTGGAAACACCATATATTTT
>TRBD1|NA|TRBV2|TRBJ1-2
CASSRDSEANYGYTF
TGTGCCAGCAGTAGGGACAGTGAAGCTAACTATGGCTACACCTTC
>NA|NA|TRBV7-2|TRBJ2-3
CASSPFRNTQYF
TGTGCCAGCAGCCCGTTTCGCAATACGCAGTATTTT
>NA|NA|TRBV4-2|TRBJ2-7
CASSHATGTDGYEQYF
TGTGCCAGCAGCCACGCTACGGGAACGGACGGCTACGAGCAGTACTTC
>TRBD1|NA|TRBV7-2|TRBJ1-2
CASRPDRGGYTF
TGTGCCAGCAGACCTGACAGGGGTGGCTACACCTTC
>NA|many|TRBV4-1|TRBJ1-3
CASSQITGSGNTIYF
TGCGCCAGCAGCCAAATTACAGGATCTGGAAACACCATATATTTT
>TRBD1|NA|TRBV28|TRBJ2-3
CASGLPDRGTDTQYF
TGTGCCAGCGGATTACCGGACAGGGGTACAGATACGCAGTATTTT
>TRBD1|NA|TRBV7-2|TRBJ1-5
CASSLNRGNQPQHF
TGTGCCAGCAGCTTAAACAGGGGAAATCAGCCCCAGCATTTT
>NA|NA|TRBV29-1|TRBJ2-1
CSVVKGAESSYNEQFF
TGCAGCGTCGTTAAAGGAGCGGAAAGCTCCTACAATGAGCAGTTCTTC
>TRBD2|NA|TRBV18|TRBJ2-4
CASSPPGGAKNIQYF
TGTGCCAGCTCACCCCCGGGAGGAGCCAAAAACATTCAGTACTTC
>TRBD1|NA|TRBV29-1|TRBJ1-1
CSVRRTGYEAFF
TGCAGCGTTCGGCGGACAGGTTATGAAGCTTTCTTT
>NA|few|TRBV27|TRBJ2-7
CASSLSTLNQGYEQYF
TGTGCCAGCAGTTTATCGACCTTGAATCAGGGCTACGAGCAGTACTTC
>TRBD1|few|TRBV6-5|TRBJ2-7
CASRHRGSSYEQYF
TGTGCCAGCAGACACAGGGGGAGCTCCTACGAGCAGTACTTC
>TRBD1|NA|TRBV6-2/TRBV6-3|TRBJ1-2
CASSLPGQGYGYTF
TGTGCCAGCAGTCTTCCGGGACAGGGCTATGGCTACACCTTC
>NA|NA|TRBV6-2/TRBV6-3|TRBJ2-5
CASSQEGQQETQYF
TGTGCCAGCAGTCAGGAGGGACAGCAAGAGACCCAGTACTTC
>NA|NA|TRBV29-1|TRBJ1-1
CSVEDIQLNTEAFF
TGCAGCGTTGAAGATATACAGCTAAACACTGAAGCTTTCTTT
>TRBD1|once|TRBV7-6|TRBJ2-7
CASSYGQGSTYEQYF
TGTGCCAGCAGTTACGGACAGGGGTCCACCTACGAGCAGTACTTC
>TRBD1|once|TRBV7-2|TRBJ2-7
CASSSPGQGYEQYF
TGTGCCAGCAGTTCCCCGGGACAGGGATACGAGCAGTACTTC
>NA|NA|TRBV4-1|TRBJ2-5
CASSHSGGVTGETQYF
TGCGCCAGCAGCCACTCAGGGGGGGTAACGGGAGAGACCCAGTACTTC
>TRBD1|NA|TRBV11-2|TRBJ1-2
CASSTGGQSTF
TGTGCCAGCAGCACAGGGGGACAGTCGACCTTC
>TRBD1|NA|TRBV10-3|TRBJ2-3
CAIMARGRTDTQYF
TGTGCCATCATGGCCAGGGGGCGGACAGATACGCAGTATTTT
>NA|few|TRBV5-5|TRBJ1-4
CASSFSGQNNEKLFF
TGTGCCAGCAGCTTTTCAGGACAGAATAATGAAAAACTGTTTTTT
>NA|NA|TRBV29-1|TRBJ1-2
CSVEDLKVKEMGYTF
TGCAGCGTTGAAGATCTTAAGGTGAAAGAGATGGGCTACACCTTC
>NA|NA|TRBV4-1|TRBJ2-1
CASSQGTSGGALREQFF
TGCGCCAGCAGCCAAGGGACTAGTGGGGGGGCCTTACGGGAGCAGTTCTTC
>NA|NA|TRBV6-5|TRBJ2-7
CASTSGDFYEQYF
TGTGCCAGCACCTCAGGGGATTTCTACGAGCAGTACTTC
>TRBD2|NA|TRBV11-3|TRBJ2-4
CASSLGGGKNIQYF
TGTGCCAGCAGCTTAGGCGGGGGCAAAAACATTCAGTACTTC
>NA|NA|TRBV2|TRBJ2-6
CASPGLASGANVLTF
TGTGCCAGTCCAGGGCTCGCCTCTGGGGCCAACGTCCTGACTTTC
>TRBD2|NA|TRBV19|TRBJ2-5
CASSVGTSLVETQYF
TGTGCCAGTAGCGTCGGGACTAGCTTAGTAGAGACCCAGTACTTC
>TRBD1|NA|TRBV10-2|TRBJ1-6
CASSLTGGSPLHF
TGCGCCAGCAGTCTAACAGGGGGTTCACCCCTCCACTTT
>TRBD2|NA|TRBV5-1|TRBJ2-3
CASSAGGGAVTDTQYF
TGCGCCAGCAGCGCGGGAGGGGGGGCGGTTACAGATACGCAGTATTTT
>NA|NA|TRBV2|TRBJ1-3
CASSESGTFLRSGNTIYF
TGTGCCAGCAGTGAATCGGGGACTTTTTTACGCTCTGGAAACACCATATATTTT
>TRBD2|NA|TRBV5-4|TRBJ2-7
CASSSASGSPYEQYF
TGTGCCAGCAGCTCGGCTAGCGGGAGTCCCTACGAGCAGTACTTC
>TRBD2|NA|TRBV6-1|TRBJ2-1
CASSKGLAGVLVEQFF
TGTGCCAGCAGTAAAGGACTAGCGGGAGTATTGGTTGAGCAGTTCTTC
>NA|few|TRBV10-2|TRBJ1-1
CASRNQNMNTEAFF
TGCGCCAGCAGAAACCAGAACATGAACACTGAAGCTTTCTTT
>TRBD1|NA|TRBV27|TRBJ2-1
CASSYPGQGANEQFF
TGTGCCAGCAGTTATCCGGGACAGGGGGCCAATGAGCAGTTCTTC
>NA|NA|TRBV7-6|TRBJ2-1
CASSRASTGSSYNEQFF
TGTGCCAGCAGCCGCGCCTCTACCGGGAGCTCCTACAATGAGCAGTTCTTC
>NA|NA|TRBV9|TRBJ1-2
CASSANSDGYTF
TGTGCCAGCAGCGCAAACTCCGACGGCTACACCTTC
>NA|NA|TRBV6-4|TRBJ2-7
CASSDPGHSYEQYF
TGTGCCAGCAGTGACCCAGGGCACTCCTACGAGCAGTACTTC
>NA|once|TRBV6-1|TRBJ1-5
CASSEYGGLLHF
TGTGCCAGCAGTGAGTACGGGGGGCTCTTACATTTT
>NA|once|TRBV14|TRBJ2-2
CASGHLNTGELFF
TGTGCCAGCGGACACCTGAACACCGGGGAGCTGTTTTTT
>TRBD1|NA|TRBV27|TRBJ2-7
CASAGGDREYEQYF
TGTGCCAGTGCAGGGGGGGACAGGGAATACGAGCAGTACTTC
>NA|NA|TRBV5-6|TRBJ1-5
CASSLGNQPQHF
TGTGCCAGCAGCTTGGGAAATCAGCCCCAGCATTTT
>NA|NA|TRBV5-4|TRBJ1-2
CASSLDFPPRGYTF
TGTGCCAGCAGCTTGGACTTCCCACCGCGGGGCTACACCTTC
>TRBD1|NA|TRBV5-6|TRBJ2-7
CASSLGDRHTYEQYF
TGTGCCAGCAGCTTAGGGGACAGGCATACCTACGAGCAGTACTTC
>TRBD1|NA|TRBV5-8|TRBJ1-2
CASSLGGQGPPVRYGYTF
TGTGCCAGCAGCTTGGGCGGACAGGGCCCGCCTGTGCGCTATGGCTACACCTTC
>NA|NA|TRBV7-8|TRBJ2-4
CASSLGYLWAQDTAKNIQYF
TGTGCCAGCAGCTTAGGGTACTTGTGGGCACAGGATACAGCCAAAAACATTCAGTACTTC
>TRBD1|NA|TRBV6-5|TRBJ1-5
CASSLWTGNQPQHF
TGTGCCAGCAGTCTGTGGACAGGGAACCAGCCCCAGCATTTT
>TRBD2|NA|TRBV2|TRBJ2-7
CASSEGTSGGLSYEQYF
TGTGCCAGCAGTGAGGGGACTAGCGGGGGCCTCTCCTACGAGCAGTACTTC
>NA|NA|TRBV6-6|TRBJ2-1
CASSYSRTYNEQFF
TGTGCCAGCAGTTACTCCCGTACCTACAATGAGCAGTTCTTC
>NA|NA|TRBV19|TRBJ2-2
CASTVRTGELFF
TGTGCCAGTACGGTGAGAACCGGGGAGCTGTTTTTT
>NA|NA|TRBV11-3|TRBJ2-1
CASSLGIRQYNEQFF
TGTGCCAGCAGCTTAGGAATTCGGCAGTACAATGAGCAGTTCTTC
>NA|few|TRBV5-6|TRBJ1-6
CASAKGNSPLHF
TGTGCCAGCGCGAAAGGGAATTCACCCCTCCACTTT